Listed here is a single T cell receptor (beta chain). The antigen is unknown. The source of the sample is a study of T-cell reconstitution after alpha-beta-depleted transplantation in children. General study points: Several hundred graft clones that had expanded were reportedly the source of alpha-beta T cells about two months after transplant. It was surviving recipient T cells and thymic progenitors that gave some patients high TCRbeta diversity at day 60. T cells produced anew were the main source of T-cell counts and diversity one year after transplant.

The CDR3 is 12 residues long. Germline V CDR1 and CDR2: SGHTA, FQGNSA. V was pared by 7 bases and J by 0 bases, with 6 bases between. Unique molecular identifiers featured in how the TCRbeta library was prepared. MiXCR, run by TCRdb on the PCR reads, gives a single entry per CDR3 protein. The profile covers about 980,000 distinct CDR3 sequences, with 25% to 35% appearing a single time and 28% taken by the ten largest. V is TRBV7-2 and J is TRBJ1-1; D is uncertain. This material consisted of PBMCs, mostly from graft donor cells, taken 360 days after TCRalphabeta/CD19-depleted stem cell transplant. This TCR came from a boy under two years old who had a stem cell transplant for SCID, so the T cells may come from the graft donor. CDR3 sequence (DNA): TGTGCCAGCATTGGTATGAACACTGAAGCTTTCTTT. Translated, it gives CASIGMNTEAFF. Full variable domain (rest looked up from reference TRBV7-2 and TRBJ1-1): GAGVSQSPSNKVTEKGKDVELRCDPISGHTALYWYRQSLGQGLEFLIYFQGNSAPDKSGLPSDRFSAERTGGSVSTLTIQRTQQEDSAVYLCASIGMNTEAFFGQGTRLTVV.